Described below is a single T cell receptor beta chain sequence and its context. Its target is not known. The PCR contained 60 Vbeta and 13 Jbeta primers. Profiling relied on immunoSEQ multiplex PCR, and the TCRdb table lists in-frame clones only, not all of them. The sample includes about 130,000 clones, roughly three quarters of them seen just once. Nominally healthy donors were sampled, though unrecorded immune exposures were likely. The source of the sample is a study of cytomegalovirus exposure and HLA in healthy donors. General study findings and limits: Later analysis associated a missense DCLRE1C variant with TCR beta V- and J-gene trimming.

The ends lost 10 bases at V and 4 bases at J; junction bases unmatched: 6. Germline V gives CDR1 MNHNS, CDR2 SASEGT. There are 14 residues in the CDR3. The V and J genes are TRBV6-1 and TRBJ2-5, with TRBD2 matching 13 bases. The material sequenced was PBMCs. The TCR comes from a middle-aged woman in good health and CMV-seronegative. The DNA of the CDR3 is TGTGCCATTACTAGCGGGGGGGGCCTAGAGACCCAGTACTTC. It translates to CAITSGGGLETQYF.